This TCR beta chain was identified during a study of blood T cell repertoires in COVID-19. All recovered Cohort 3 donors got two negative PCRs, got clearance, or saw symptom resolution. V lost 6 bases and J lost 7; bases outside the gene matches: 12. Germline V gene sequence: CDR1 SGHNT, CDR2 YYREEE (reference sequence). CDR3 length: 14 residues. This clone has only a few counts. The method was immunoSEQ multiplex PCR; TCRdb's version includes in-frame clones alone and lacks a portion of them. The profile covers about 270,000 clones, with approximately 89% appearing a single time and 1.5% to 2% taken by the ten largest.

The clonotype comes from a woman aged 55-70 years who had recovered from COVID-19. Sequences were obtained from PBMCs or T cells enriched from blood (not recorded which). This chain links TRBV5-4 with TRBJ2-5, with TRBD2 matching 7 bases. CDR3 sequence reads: CASTIWGGTWTQYF. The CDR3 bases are TGTGCCAGCACTATTTGGGGGGGTACCTGGACCCAGTACTTC.